This T cell receptor beta chain was identified in a study of Tregs in tolerant kidney transplant recipients. Here immunoSEQ multiplex PCR was the method, and the copy in TCRdb shows in-frame clones only, minus some. The sample holds tens of thousands of clones. Study-level findings and limits: Activated donor B cell expansion appeared to reveal the most relevant donor-specific TCRbeta repertoire.

About this clone: Its antigen is unknown. Read coverage stops 3 residues before the CDR3 terminus; the germline J gene supplies the remainder.

Recipients received nonmyeloablative bone marrow transplants from related graft donors, with transient mixed chimerism. Unstimulated regulatory T cells (CD4+CD25+CD127-), CD4+CD25- non-regulatory cells, CD4 and CD8 cells were FACS-sorted from thawed PBMCs. The V gene's germline CDR1 is GTSNPN and CDR2 SVGIG (reference sequence). The CDR3 loop spans 12 amino acids. V dropped 7 bases and J dropped 0 bases, with 7 bases sitting between them. This clonotype originated in a human patient who received a combined kidney and bone marrow transplant. Some T cells may have come from the graft donor. The rearrangement uses TRBV30 and TRBJ1-3; no firm D call. The sequencing used CD4+ T cells from blood (PBMCs), collected 24 months after the transplant. The DNA read from the CDR3 is TGTGCCTTGGTTAGCTCTGGAAACACC. Translated, it gives CALVSSGNT. The entire CDR3 is CALVSSGNTIYF.